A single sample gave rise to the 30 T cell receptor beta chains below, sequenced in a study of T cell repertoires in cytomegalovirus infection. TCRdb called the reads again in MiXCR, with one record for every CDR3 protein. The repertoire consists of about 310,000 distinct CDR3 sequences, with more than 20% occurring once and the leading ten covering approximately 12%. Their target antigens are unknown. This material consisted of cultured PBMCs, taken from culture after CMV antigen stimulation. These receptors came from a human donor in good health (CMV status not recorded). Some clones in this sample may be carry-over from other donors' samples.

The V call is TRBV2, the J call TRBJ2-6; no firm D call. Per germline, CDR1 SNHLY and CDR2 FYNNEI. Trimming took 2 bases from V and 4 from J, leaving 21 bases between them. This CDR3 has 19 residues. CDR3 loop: CASSEKEFPFISGANVLTF. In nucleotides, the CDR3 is TGTGCCAGCAGTGAAAAGGAGTTTCCGTTTATTTCGGGGGCCAACGTCCTGACTTTC.

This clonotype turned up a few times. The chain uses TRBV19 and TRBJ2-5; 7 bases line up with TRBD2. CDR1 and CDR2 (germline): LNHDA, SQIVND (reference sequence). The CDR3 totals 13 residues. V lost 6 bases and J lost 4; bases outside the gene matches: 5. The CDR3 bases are TGTGCCAGTAGAGCGGGACTACGAGAGACCCAGTACTTC. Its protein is CASRAGLRETQYF.

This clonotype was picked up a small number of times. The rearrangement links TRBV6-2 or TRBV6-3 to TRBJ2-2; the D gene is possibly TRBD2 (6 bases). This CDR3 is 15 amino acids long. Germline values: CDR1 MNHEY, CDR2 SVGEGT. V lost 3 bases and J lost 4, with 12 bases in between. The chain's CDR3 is CASSYGGSTTGELFF. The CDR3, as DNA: TGTGCCAGCAGTTATGGGGGGAGTACCACCGGGGAGCTGTTTTTT.

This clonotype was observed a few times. CDR3: CASSYTWQQETQYF. CDR3 in DNA: TGTGCCAGCAGTTACACCTGGCAGCAAGAGACCCAGTACTTC. The J gene is TRBJ2-5, the V gene TRBV6-6; D gene unclear. V was trimmed by 2 bases and J by 2 bases, leaving 9 bases between them. The CDR3 spans 14 residues. Germline V lookup: CDR1 MNHNY, CDR2 SVGAGI (reference sequence).

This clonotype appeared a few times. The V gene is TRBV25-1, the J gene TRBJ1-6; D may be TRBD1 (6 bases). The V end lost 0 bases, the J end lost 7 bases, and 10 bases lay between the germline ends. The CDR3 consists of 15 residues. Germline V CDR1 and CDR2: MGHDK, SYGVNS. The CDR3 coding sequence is TGTGCCAGCAGTGAATACAGGGGCCTGAATTCACCCCTCCACTTT. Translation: CASSEYRGLNSPLHF. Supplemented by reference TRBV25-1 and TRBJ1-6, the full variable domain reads EADIYQTPRYLVIGTGKKITLECSQTMGHDKMYWYQQDPGMELHLIHYSYGVNSTEKGDLSSESTVSRIRTEHFPLTLESARPSHTSQYLCASSEYRGLNSPLHFGNGTRLTVT.

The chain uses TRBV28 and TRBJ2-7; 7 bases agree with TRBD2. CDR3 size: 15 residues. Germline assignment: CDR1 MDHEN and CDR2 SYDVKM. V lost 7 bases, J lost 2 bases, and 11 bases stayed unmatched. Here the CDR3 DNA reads TGTGCCAGCACCTCGAGCGGGACGGATACCTACGAGCAGTACTTC. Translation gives CASTSSGTDTYEQYF.

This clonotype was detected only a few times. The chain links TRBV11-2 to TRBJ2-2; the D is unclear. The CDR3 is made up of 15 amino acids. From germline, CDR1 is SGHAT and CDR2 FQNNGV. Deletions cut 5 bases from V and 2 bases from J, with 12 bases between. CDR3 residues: CASSPMTGNTGELFF. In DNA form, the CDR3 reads TGTGCCAGCAGCCCGATGACGGGTAACACCGGGGAGCTGTTTTTT.

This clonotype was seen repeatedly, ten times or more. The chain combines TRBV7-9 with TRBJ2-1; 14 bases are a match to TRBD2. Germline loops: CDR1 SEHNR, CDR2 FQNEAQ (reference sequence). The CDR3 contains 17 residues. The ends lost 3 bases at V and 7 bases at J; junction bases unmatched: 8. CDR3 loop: CASSFSGLAGARNEQFF. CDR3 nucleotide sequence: TGTGCCAGCAGCTTCTCGGGACTAGCGGGAGCGCGAAATGAGCAGTTCTTC.

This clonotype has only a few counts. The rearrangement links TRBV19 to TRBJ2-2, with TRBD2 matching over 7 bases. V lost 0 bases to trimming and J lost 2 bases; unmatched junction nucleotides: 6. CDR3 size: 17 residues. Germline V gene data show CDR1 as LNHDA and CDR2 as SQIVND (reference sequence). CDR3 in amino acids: CASSIDKGRVNTGELFF. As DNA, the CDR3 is TGTGCCAGTAGTATAGATAAGGGGAGGGTAAACACCGGGGAGCTGTTTTTT.

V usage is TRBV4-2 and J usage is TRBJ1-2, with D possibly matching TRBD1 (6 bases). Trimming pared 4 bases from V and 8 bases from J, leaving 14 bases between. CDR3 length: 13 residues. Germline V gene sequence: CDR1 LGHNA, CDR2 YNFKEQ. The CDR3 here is CASSLNRDRGYTF. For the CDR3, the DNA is TGTGCCAGCAGCCTAAACAGGGACCGCGGCTACACCTTC.

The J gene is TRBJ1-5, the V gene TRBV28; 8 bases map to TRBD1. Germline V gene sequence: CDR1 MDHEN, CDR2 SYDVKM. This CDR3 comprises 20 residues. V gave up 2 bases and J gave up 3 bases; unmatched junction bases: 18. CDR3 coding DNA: TGTGCCAGCAGTTTAAGTTTTTCCCGACAGGGGAAGTATGTCAATCAGCCCCAGCATTTT. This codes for CASSLSFSRQGKYVNQPQHF.

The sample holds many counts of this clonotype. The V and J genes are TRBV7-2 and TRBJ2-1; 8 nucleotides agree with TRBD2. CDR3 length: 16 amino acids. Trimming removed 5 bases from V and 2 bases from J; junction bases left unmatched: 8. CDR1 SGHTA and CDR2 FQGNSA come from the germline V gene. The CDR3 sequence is CASSLLGGRPYNEQFF. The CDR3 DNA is TGTGCCAGCAGCCTCCTTGGCGGGAGGCCCTACAATGAGCAGTTCTTC.

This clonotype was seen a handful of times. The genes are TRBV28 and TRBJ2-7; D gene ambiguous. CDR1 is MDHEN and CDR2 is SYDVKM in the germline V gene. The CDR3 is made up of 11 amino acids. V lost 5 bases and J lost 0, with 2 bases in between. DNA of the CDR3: TGTGCCAGCAGTGACTCCTACGAGCAGTACTTC. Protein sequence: CASSDSYEQYF.

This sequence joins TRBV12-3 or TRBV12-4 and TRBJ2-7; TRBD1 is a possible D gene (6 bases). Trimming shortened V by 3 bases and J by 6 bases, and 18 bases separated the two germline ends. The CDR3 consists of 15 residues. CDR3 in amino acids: CASSLGTNRWGEQYF. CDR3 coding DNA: TGTGCCAGCAGTTTGGGGACAAACCGGTGGGGCGAGCAGTACTTC.

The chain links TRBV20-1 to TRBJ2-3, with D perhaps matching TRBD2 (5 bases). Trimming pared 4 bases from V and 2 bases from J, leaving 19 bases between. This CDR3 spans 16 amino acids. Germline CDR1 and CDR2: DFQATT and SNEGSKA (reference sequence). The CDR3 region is CSAISGDTDYTDTQYF. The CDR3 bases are TGCAGTGCTATCAGCGGAGATACAGACTACACAGATACGCAGTATTTT.

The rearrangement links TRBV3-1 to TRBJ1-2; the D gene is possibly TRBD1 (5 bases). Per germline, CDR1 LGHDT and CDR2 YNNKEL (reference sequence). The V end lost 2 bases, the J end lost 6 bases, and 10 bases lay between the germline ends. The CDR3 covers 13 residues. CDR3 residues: CASSQIGADGYTF. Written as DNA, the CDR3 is TGTGCCAGCAGCCAAATAGGGGCGGATGGCTACACCTTC.

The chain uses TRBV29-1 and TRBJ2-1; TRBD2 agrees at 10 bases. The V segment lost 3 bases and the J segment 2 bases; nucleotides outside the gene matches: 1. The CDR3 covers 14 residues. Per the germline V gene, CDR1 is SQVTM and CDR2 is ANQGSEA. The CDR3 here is CSVELAGAYNEQFF. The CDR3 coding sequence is TGCAGCGTTGAGCTAGCGGGGGCCTACAATGAGCAGTTCTTC.

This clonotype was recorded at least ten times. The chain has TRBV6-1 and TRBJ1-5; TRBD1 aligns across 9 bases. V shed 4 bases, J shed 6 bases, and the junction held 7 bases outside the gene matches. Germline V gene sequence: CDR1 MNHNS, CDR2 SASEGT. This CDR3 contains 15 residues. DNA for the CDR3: TGTGCCAGCAGTGTGGGACAGGGAGGGCGTCAGCCCCAGCATTTT. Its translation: CASSVGQGGRQPQHF.

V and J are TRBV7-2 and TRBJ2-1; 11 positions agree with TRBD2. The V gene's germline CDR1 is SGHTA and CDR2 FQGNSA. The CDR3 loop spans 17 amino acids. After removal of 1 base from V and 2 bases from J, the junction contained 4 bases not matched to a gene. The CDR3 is CASSLVGTSGTYNEQFF. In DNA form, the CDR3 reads TGTGCCAGCAGCTTAGTAGGGACTAGCGGAACCTACAATGAGCAGTTCTTC.

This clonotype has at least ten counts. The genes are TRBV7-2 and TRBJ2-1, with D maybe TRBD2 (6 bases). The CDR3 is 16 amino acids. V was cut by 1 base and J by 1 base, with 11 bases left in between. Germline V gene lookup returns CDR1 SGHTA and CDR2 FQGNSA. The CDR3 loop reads CASSLDGSGSYNEQFF. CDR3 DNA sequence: TGTGCCAGCAGCTTAGACGGGAGTGGGTCCTACAATGAGCAGTTCTTC. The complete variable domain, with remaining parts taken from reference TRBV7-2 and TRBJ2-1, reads GAGVSQSPSNKVTEKGKDVELRCDPISGHTALYWYRQSLGQGLEFLIYFQGNSAPDKSGLPSDRFSAERTGGSVSTLTIQRTQQEDSAVYLCASSLDGSGSYNEQFFGPGTRLTVL.

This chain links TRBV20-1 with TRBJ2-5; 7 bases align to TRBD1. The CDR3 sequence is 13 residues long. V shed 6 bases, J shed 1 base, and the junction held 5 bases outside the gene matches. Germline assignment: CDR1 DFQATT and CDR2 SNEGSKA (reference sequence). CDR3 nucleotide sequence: TGCAGTGCGCCCGGGACAGCCCAAGAGACCCAGTACTTC. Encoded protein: CSAPGTAQETQYF.

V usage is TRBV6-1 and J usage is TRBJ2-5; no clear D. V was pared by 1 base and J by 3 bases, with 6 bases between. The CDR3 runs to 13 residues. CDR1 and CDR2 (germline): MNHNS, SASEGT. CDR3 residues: CASSEVNEETQYF. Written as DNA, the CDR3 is TGTGCCAGCAGTGAAGTTAATGAAGAGACCCAGTACTTC.

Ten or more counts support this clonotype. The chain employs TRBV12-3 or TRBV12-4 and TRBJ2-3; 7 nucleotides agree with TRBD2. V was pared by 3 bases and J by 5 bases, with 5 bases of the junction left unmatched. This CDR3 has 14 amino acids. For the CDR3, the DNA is TGTGCCAGCAGTTTGGGCGGGAGTGGAGATACGCAGTATTTT. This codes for CASSLGGSGDTQYF.

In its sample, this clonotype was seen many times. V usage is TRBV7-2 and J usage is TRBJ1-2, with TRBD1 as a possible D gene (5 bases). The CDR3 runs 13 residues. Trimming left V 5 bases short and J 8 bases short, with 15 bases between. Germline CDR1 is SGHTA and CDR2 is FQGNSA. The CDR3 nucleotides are TGTGCCAGCAGCGTACCTCCTAACAGGGGCTACACCTTC. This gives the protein CASSVPPNRGYTF.

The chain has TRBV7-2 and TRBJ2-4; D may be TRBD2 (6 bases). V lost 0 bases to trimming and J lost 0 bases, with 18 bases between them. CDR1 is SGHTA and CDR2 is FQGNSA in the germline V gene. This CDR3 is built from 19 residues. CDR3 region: CASSLAEGSVTLAKNIQYF. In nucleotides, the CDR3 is TGTGCCAGCAGCTTAGCGGAGGGCTCCGTGACACTAGCCAAAAACATTCAGTACTTC. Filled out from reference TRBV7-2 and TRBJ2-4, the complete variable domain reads GAGVSQSPSNKVTEKGKDVELRCDPISGHTALYWYRQSLGQGLEFLIYFQGNSAPDKSGLPSDRFSAERTGGSVSTLTIQRTQQEDSAVYLCASSLAEGSVTLAKNIQYFGAGTRLSVL.

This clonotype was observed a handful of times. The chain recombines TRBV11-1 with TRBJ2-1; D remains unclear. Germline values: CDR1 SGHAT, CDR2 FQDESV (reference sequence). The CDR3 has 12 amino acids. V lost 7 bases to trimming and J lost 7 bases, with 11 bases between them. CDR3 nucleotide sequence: TGTGCCAGCAACGGTAGAAGGAATGAGCAGTTCTTC. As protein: CASNGRRNEQFF.

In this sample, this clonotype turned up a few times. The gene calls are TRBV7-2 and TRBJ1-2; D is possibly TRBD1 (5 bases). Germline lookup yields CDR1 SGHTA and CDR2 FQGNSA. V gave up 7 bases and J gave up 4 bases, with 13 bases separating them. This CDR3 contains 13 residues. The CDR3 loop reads CASITSGFYGYTF. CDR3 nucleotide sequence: TGTGCCAGCATAACGTCAGGGTTCTATGGCTACACCTTC.

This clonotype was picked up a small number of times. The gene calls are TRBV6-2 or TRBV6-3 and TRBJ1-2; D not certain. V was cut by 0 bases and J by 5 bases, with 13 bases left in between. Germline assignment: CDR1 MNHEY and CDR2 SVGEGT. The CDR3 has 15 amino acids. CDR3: CASSYSQAPGYGYTF. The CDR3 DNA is TGTGCCAGCAGTTACTCTCAGGCTCCGGGGTATGGCTACACCTTC.

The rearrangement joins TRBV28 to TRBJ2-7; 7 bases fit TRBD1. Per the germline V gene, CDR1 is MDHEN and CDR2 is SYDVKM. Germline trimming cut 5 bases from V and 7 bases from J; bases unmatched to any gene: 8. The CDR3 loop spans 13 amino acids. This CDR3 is CASSPQGSREQYV. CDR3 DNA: TGTGCCAGCAGTCCACAGGGGTCACGGGAGCAGTACGTC.

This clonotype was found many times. CDR3 sequence: CASSQEPRGRANYGYTF. For the CDR3, the DNA is TGCGCCAGCAGCCAAGAACCCAGGGGAAGGGCTAACTATGGCTACACCTTC. The V and J genes are TRBV4-1 and TRBJ1-2; D might be TRBD1 (6 bases). This CDR3 spans 17 amino acids. Germline V CDR1 and CDR2: MGHRA, YSYEKL. Trimming took off 0 bases at V and 0 bases at J, with 14 bases between the two ends.